Listed here are 19 T cell receptor beta chains from one sample, sequenced in a study of spatial heterogeneity in lung cancer. Findings of the study overall: Intratumoral expanded alpha and beta TCR counts were found to track tumor mutation counts.

Antigens of these TCRs are unknown. Documented time point: sample taken at primary tumor resection. TCRdb re-derived calls from the 5' RACE reads in MiXCR, one entry per CDR3 protein. This table has more than 5,000 distinct CDR3 sequences, over 3.5% appearing once. The specimen comprised lung tumor tissue, sampled at surgery. These receptors were obtained from a female donor with early-stage non-small cell lung cancer.

This clonotype was counted many times. The rearrangement links TRBV3-1 to TRBJ2-1, with 7 positions matching TRBD2. V was clipped by 1 base and J by 4 bases; unmatched bases: 7. CDR1 is LGHDT and CDR2 is YNNKEL in the germline V gene (reference sequence). CDR3 size: 16 residues. CDR3 region: CASSQATSERYNEQFF. In nucleotides, the CDR3 is TGTGCCAGCAGCCAAGCTACTAGCGAGCGTTACAATGAGCAGTTCTTC.

This clonotype occurred many times. This chain uses TRBV27 with TRBJ2-1; 7 positions agree with TRBD2. The CDR3 consists of 13 residues. The V gene end was trimmed by 2 bases and the J gene end by 5 bases; junction bases not matched to a gene: 0. The germline V gene has CDR1 MNHEY and CDR2 SMNVEV (reference sequence). The CDR3, as DNA: TGTGCCAGCAGTTTAGGGACTAACAATGAGCAGTTCTTC. Translation: CASSLGTNNEQFF.

By its share, this clonotype is medium-sized. This chain links TRBV28 with TRBJ2-2; 11 bases map to TRBD1. Germline values: CDR1 MDHEN, CDR2 SYDVKM. V lost 1 base to trimming and J lost 5 bases; unmatched junction nucleotides: 6. CDR3 length: 17 residues. The CDR3 here is CASSLLGRDRGTGELFF. CDR3 bases: TGTGCCAGCAGTTTATTAGGCCGGGACAGGGGGACCGGGGAGCTGTTTTTT.

By share of the sample, this clonotype is medium-sized. The V and J genes are TRBV29-1 and TRBJ2-3; 15 bases are shared with TRBD2. The V and J ends lost 4 bases and 3 bases, in that order; junction bases with no gene match: 5. Germline CDR1 reads SQVTM; CDR2 reads ANQGSEA. This CDR3 has 16 amino acids. The CDR3 spells CSVVGTSGRSTDTQYF. CDR3 in DNA: TGCAGCGTTGTCGGGACTAGCGGGAGGAGTACAGATACGCAGTATTTT.

By sample fraction, this clonotype is medium-sized. The chain links TRBV7-3 to TRBJ1-2; D gene uncertain. Trimming cost V 1 base and J 6 bases, with 9 bases left between them. CDR1 is SGHTA, CDR2 FQGTGA, per germline. The CDR3 spans 13 residues. The CDR3 DNA reads TGTGCCAGCAGCTTAATCCCATCTGATGGCTACACCTTC. It is translated as CASSLIPSDGYTF.

By its share, this clonotype is medium-sized. This rearrangement joins TRBV12-3 or TRBV12-4 to TRBJ1-6; D remains ambiguous. There are 13 residues in the CDR3. The germline V and J ends were trimmed by 7 bases and 13 bases, with 17 bases remaining between them. The CDR3 spells CASTSGPGVPLHF. CDR3 DNA sequence: TGTGCCAGCACCTCTGGACCGGGAGTGCCCCTCCACTTT.

This clonotype is medium-sized in the sample. Germline is not matched at one junction end, which may reflect a read error. The V and J genes are TRBV6-5 and TRBJ2-5; a weak D match, TRBD1 (6 bases). Germline V lookup: CDR1 MNHEY, CDR2 SVGAGI. The CDR3 consists of 12 residues. The CDR3 nucleotides are TGTGCCAGCAGTCCCGAGGGACACACTGAAATCTTC. Encoded protein: CASSPEGHTEIF.

This clonotype is deemed medium-sized. This chain joins TRBV9 and TRBJ2-2; D uncertain. V was clipped by 2 bases and J by 1 base, with 0 bases between them. The CDR3 totals 12 residues. Germline loops: CDR1 SGDLS, CDR2 YYNGEE. CDR3 region: CASSVNTGELFF. CDR3 DNA sequence: TGTGCCAGCAGCGTGAACACCGGGGAGCTGTTTTTT.

This clonotype was picked up a small number of times. The rearrangement joins TRBV12-3 or TRBV12-4 to TRBJ2-2; 9 nucleotides align to TRBD1. With V trimmed by 6 bases and J by 5 bases, 10 bases remained unmatched. CDR3 length: 16 amino acids. The CDR3 coding sequence is TGTGCCAGCAGCCCTACAGGGGGCGTCCAAACCGGGGAGCTGTTTTTT. This sequence encodes CASSPTGGVQTGELFF.

This clonotype was seen many times. The rearrangement uses TRBV2 and TRBJ2-3; D is perhaps TRBD2 (6 bases). CDR1 and CDR2 (germline): SNHLY, FYNNEI. The CDR3 is made up of 13 amino acids. In DNA, the CDR3 is TGTACTTCTGCTGGAGGGACCCCAGATACGCAGTATTTT. Translating it yields CTSAGGTPDTQYF.

This clonotype showed up many times. This rearrangement joins TRBV6-6 to TRBJ2-5; D call uncertain. The CDR3 has 11 residues. CDR1 and CDR2 (germline): MNHNY, SVGAGI (reference sequence). Trimming shortened V by 7 bases and J by 3 bases, and 6 bases separated the two germline ends. In DNA, the CDR3 is TGTGCCAGCACCGCGGAAGAGACCCAGTACTTC. The encoded protein is CASTAEETQYF.

In this sample, this clonotype is medium-sized. The chain carries TRBV30 and TRBJ2-1; 7 nucleotides agree with TRBD1. From germline, CDR1 is GTSNPN and CDR2 SVGIG (reference sequence). The CDR3 totals 15 residues. Losses at the gene ends were 4 bases for V and 0 bases for J; bases not matched to a gene: 6. CDR3 sequence: CAWTLQGLSYNEQFF. The CDR3 DNA reads as TGTGCCTGGACCCTACAGGGGCTCTCCTACAATGAGCAGTTCTTC. Using reference TRBV30 and TRBJ2-1 for the parts outside the CDR3, the full variable domain is SQTIHQWPATLVQPVGSPLSLECTVEGTSNPNLYWYRQAAGRGLQLLFYSVGIGQISSEVPQNLSASRPQDRQFILSSKKLLLSDSGFYLCAWTLQGLSYNEQFFGPGTRLTVL.

This clonotype was recorded many times. The chain is built from TRBV5-1 and TRBJ1-2; 7 bases match TRBD1. CDR1 and CDR2 from the germline V gene are SGHRS and YFSETQ. The V and J ends lost 5 bases and 8 bases, in that order; junction bases with no gene match: 3. The CDR3 is 11 residues long. CDR3 nucleotide sequence: TGCGCCAGCAGACAGGGGCGCGGCTACACCTTC. Translating gives CASRQGRGYTF.

This clonotype is termed medium-sized (0.01 to 0.1%). The J gene is TRBJ2-5, the V gene TRBV6-1; 9 bases line up with TRBD2. Trimming took 4 bases from V and 3 from J; bases not matched to a gene: 3. Germline values: CDR1 MNHNS, CDR2 SASEGT. The CDR3 is made up of 14 amino acids. The CDR3 region is CASSGGLAEETQYF. The CDR3 coding sequence is TGTGCCAGCAGTGGGGGACTAGCTGAAGAGACCCAGTACTTC.

This clonotype rates as medium-sized. V gene TRBV12-3 or TRBV12-4 combines with J gene TRBJ2-1; 10 nucleotides agree with TRBD2. This CDR3 has 14 amino acids. Trimming at V came to 6 bases and at J to 8 bases, leaving 7 bases not matched to a gene. The CDR3 DNA sequence: TGTGCCAGCAGATGGACTAGCGGACAAGATGAGCAGTTCTTC. Translating it yields CASRWTSGQDEQFF.

This clonotype was counted ten times or more. J is TRBJ2-4 and V is TRBV30; 7 bases match TRBD2. From germline, CDR1 is GTSNPN and CDR2 SVGIG (reference sequence). This CDR3 is 13 amino acids long. Losses at the gene ends were 4 bases for V and 7 bases for J; bases not matched to a gene: 7. The DNA of the CDR3 is TGTGCCTGGACGGAGGGAGGGCCCAACATTCAGTACTTC. Protein: CAWTEGGPNIQYF.

This clonotype was found many times. The chain uses TRBV30 and TRBJ2-1, with 9 bases aligning to TRBD2. Per the germline V gene, CDR1 is GTSNPN and CDR2 is SVGIG (reference sequence). V lost 7 bases and J lost 8; bases outside the gene matches: 24. The CDR3 consists of 18 residues. CDR3 sequence (DNA): TGTGCCTATTTGCGAGCCCGCTTAGGGCTAGCGGGGAGGGATGAGCAGTTCTTC. Its translation: CAYLRARLGLAGRDEQFF.

This clonotype is medium-sized (0.01 to 0.1%). V usage is TRBV20-1 and J usage is TRBJ2-7; tentative D call: TRBD2 (6 bases). This CDR3 spans 13 amino acids. Germline lookup yields CDR1 DFQATT and CDR2 SNEGSKA (reference sequence). V was trimmed by 4 bases and J by 3 bases, leaving 13 bases between them. CDR3 region: CSANRDGGYEQYF. The CDR3 coding sequence is TGCAGTGCTAACCGGGACGGGGGCTACGAGCAGTACTTC.

This clonotype showed up many times. The chain couples TRBV7-2 to TRBJ1-4, with 7 bases that match TRBD1. V shed 2 bases, J shed 8 bases, and the junction held 8 bases outside the gene matches. The CDR3 loop spans 15 amino acids. Germline lookup yields CDR1 SGHTA and CDR2 FQGNSA. The CDR3 sequence is CASSLRAGGKEKLFF. CDR3 DNA sequence: TGTGCCAGCAGCTTAAGGGCAGGGGGAAAGGAAAAACTGTTTTTT.